This T cell receptor (beta chain) was sequenced in a study of shared clonotypes between healthy human individuals. Study background: The study enrolled a couple of women and a few men aged 18 to 49.

Study-wide findings and caveats: Owing to a small donor count, the genetic and exposure-history diversity represented was limited. The study sampled only blood, and tissue repertoires likely differ.

Per the study methods: Without quality scores, immunoSEQ junctional reads could not be filtered like full-length reads. TCRdb's table, derived via immunoSEQ multiplex PCR, lists solely in-frame clones and lacks some. The V and J calls and the clone size are those of that table, but D and trimming were determined from the DNA. Among 2 million to 3 million clones listed, 90% to 95% were seen once. The V segment lost 7 bases and the J segment 3 bases; nucleotides outside the gene matches: 16. Germline-derived CDR1 and CDR2 are MDHEN and SYDVKM. This CDR3 comprises 17 residues. A remark on this clone: Antigen specificity is unknown.

The chain couples TRBV28 to TRBJ2-7; 9 bases are shared with TRBD1. Sequencing input: naive CD4+ T cells from PBMCs. Described subset: CD45RA+ positively selected. This receptor was obtained from a man younger than 35 in good health. Some clones in this sample may be carry-over from other donors' samples. The DNA of the CDR3 is TGTGCCAGCACCCCCTTGAATCCGGGACAGGGATTCTACGAGCAGTACTTC. Translation: CASTPLNPGQGFYEQYF. The full variable domain, completed using reference TRBV28 and TRBJ2-7, is DVKVTQSSRYLVKRTGEKVFLECVQDMDHENMFWYRQDPGLGLRLIYFSYDVKMKEKGDIPEGYSVSREKKERFSLILESASTNQTSMYLCASTPLNPGQGFYEQYFGPGTRLTVT.